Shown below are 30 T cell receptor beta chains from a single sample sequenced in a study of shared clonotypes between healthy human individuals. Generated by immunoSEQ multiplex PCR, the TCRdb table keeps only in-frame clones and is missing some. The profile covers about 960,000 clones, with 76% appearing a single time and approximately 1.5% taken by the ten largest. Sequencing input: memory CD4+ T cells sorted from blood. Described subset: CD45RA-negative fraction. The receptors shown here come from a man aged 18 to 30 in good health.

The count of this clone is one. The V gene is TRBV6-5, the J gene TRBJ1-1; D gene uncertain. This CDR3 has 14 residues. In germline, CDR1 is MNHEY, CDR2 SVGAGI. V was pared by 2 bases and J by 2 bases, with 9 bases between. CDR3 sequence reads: CASSYGSRNTEAFF. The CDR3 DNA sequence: TGTGCCAGCAGTTACGGGAGCAGAAACACTGAAGCTTTCTTT.

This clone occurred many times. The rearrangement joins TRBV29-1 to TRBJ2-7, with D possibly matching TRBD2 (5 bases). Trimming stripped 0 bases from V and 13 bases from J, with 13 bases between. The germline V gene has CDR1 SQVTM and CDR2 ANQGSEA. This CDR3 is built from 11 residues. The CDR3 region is CSVEDPPGSYF. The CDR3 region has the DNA TGCAGCGTTGAAGATCCTCCGGGATCTTACTTC.

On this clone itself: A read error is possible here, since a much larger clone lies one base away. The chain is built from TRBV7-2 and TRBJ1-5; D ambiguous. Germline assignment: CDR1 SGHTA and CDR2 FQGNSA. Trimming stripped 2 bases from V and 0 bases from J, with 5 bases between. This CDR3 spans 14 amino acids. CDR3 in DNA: TGTGCCAGCAGCTTAATGGGTAGCAATCAGCCCCAGCATTTT. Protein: CASSLMGSNQPQHF.

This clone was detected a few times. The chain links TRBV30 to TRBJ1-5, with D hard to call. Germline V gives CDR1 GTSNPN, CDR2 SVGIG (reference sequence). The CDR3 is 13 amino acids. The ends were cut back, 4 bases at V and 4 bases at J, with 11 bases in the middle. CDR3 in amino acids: CAWNDDSNQPQHF. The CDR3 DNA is TGTGCCTGGAATGACGATTCTAATCAGCCCCAGCATTTT.

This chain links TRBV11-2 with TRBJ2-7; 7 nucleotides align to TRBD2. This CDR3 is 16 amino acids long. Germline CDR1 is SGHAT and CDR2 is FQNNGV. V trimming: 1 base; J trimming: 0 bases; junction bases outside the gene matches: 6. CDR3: CASSLGASGPSYEQYF. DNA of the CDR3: TGTGCCAGCAGCTTAGGCGCTAGCGGCCCCTCCTACGAGCAGTACTTC.

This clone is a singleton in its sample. The CDR3 DNA is TGTGCCAGCAGTTCGCTGTCGGCTGGAAACACCATATATTTT. Translated: CASSSLSAGNTIYF. The chain couples TRBV28 to TRBJ1-3, with D uncertain. The CDR3 has 14 amino acids. Trimming took off 4 bases at V and 2 bases at J, with 9 bases between the two ends. Germline V gene lookup returns CDR1 MDHEN and CDR2 SYDVKM.

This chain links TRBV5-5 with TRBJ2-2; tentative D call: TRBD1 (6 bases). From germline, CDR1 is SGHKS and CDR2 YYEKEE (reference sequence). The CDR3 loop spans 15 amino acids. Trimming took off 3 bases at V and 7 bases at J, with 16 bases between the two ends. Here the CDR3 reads CASSSGTTAVGELFF. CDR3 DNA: TGTGCCAGCAGCTCGGGGACAACGGCCGTCGGGGAGCTGTTTTTT.

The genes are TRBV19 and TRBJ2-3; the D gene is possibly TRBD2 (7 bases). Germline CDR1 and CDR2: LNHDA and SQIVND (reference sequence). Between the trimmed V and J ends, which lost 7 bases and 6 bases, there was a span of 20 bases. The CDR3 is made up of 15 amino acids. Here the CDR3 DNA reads TGTGCCAGTATGGGGGCGGGAGACCTGCGCGATACGCAGTATTTT. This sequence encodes CASMGAGDLRDTQYF.

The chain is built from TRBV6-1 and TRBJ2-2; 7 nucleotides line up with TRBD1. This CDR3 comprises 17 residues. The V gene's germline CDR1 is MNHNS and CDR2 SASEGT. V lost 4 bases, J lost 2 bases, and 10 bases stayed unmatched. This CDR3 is CASSASGTALNTGELFF. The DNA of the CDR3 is TGTGCCAGCAGTGCTTCCGGGACAGCATTAAACACCGGGGAGCTGTTTTTT.

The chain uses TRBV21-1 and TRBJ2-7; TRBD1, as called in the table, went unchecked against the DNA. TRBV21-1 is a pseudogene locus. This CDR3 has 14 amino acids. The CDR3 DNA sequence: TGTGCCCCCTGGGCGGACAGGGTTTCCCACGAGCAGTACTTC. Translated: CAPWADRVSHEQYF.

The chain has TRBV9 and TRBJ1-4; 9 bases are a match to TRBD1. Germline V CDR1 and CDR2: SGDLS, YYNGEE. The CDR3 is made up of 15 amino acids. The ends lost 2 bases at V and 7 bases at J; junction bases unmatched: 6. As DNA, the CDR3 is TGTGCCAGCAGCGTGACAGGGGGTACTGGTGAAAAACTGTTTTTT. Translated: CASSVTGGTGEKLFF.

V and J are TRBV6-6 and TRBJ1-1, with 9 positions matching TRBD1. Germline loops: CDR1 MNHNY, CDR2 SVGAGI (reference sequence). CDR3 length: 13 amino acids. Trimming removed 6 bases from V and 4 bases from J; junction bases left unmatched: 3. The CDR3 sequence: CASSLTGGTEAFF. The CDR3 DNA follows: TGTGCCAGCAGCTTGACAGGGGGCACTGAAGCTTTCTTT.

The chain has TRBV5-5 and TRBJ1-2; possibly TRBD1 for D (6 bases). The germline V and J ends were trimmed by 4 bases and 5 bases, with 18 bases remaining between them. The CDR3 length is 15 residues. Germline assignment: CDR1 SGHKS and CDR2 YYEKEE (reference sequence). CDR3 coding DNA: TGTGCCAGCAGCGAGGACAGCCTAAGGGAGTATGGCTACACCTTC. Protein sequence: CASSEDSLREYGYTF.

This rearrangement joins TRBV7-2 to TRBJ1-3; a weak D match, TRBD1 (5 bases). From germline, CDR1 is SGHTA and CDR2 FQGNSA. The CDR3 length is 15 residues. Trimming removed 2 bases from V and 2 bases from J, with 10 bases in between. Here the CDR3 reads CASSLSGGPGNTIYF. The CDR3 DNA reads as TGTGCCAGCAGCTTATCTGGGGGACCTGGAAACACCATATATTTT.

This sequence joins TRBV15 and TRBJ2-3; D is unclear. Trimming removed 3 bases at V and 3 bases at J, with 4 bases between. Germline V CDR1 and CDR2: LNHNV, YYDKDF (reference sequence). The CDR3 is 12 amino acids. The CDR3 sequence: CATSRGTDTQYF. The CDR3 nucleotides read TGTGCCACCAGCAGGGGAACAGATACGCAGTATTTT.

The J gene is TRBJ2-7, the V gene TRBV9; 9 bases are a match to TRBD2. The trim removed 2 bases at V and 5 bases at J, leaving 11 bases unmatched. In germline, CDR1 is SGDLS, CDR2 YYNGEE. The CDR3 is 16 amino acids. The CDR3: CASSVGAGGSYDEQYF. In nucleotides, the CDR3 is TGTGCCAGCAGCGTGGGGGCGGGAGGGTCCTACGACGAGCAGTACTTC.

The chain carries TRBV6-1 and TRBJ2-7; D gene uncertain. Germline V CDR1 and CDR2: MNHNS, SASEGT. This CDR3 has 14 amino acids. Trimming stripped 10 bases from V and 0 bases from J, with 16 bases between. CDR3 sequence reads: CATRGNRSSYEQYF. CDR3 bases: TGTGCCACCCGTGGGAACAGATCCTCCTACGAGCAGTACTTC.

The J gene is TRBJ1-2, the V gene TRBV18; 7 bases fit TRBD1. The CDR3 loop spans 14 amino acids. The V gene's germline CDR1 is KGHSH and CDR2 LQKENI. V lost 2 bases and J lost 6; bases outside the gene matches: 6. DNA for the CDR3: TGTGCCAGCTCACCATTGGCAGGGGGTGATGGCTACACCTTC. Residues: CASSPLAGGDGYTF.

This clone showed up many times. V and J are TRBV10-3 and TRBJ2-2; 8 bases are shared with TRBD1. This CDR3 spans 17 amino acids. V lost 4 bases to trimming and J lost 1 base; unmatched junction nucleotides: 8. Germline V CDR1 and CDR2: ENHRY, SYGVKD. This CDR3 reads CAISGGTGTGNTGELFF. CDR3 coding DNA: TGTGCCATCAGTGGGGGTACCGGGACAGGGAACACCGGGGAGCTGTTTTTT.

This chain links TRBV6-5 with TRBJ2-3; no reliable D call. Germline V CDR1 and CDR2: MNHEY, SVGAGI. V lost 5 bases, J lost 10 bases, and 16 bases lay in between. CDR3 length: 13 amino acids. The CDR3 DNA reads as TGTGCCAGCAGTCGGTCTGCGGCAAGGGCGCAGTATTTT. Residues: CASSRSAARAQYF.

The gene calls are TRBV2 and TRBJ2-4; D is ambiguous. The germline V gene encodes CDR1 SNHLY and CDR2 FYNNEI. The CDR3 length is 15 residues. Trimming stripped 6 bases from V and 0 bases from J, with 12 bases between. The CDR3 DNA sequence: TGTGCCAGCAGCGGAACGGCGATAGCCAAAAACATTCAGTACTTC. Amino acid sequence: CASSGTAIAKNIQYF.

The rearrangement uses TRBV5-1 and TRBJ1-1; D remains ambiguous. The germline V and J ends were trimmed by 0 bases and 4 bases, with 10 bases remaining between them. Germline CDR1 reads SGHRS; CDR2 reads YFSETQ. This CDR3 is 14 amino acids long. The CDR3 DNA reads TGCGCCAGCAGCTTGGCCTCCCAGGTCACTGAAGCTTTCTTT. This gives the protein CASSLASQVTEAFF.

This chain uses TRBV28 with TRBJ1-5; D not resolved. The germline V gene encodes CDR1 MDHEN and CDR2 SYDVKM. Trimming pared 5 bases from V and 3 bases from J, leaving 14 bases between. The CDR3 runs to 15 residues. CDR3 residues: CASSTLGRYNQPQHF. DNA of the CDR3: TGTGCCAGCAGTACCCTAGGGCGGTACAATCAGCCCCAGCATTTT.

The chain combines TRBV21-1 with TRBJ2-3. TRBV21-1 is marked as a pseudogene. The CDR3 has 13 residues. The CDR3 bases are TGTGCCAGCAGCTCAAACAGCACAGATACGCAGTATTTT. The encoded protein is CASSSNSTDTQYF.

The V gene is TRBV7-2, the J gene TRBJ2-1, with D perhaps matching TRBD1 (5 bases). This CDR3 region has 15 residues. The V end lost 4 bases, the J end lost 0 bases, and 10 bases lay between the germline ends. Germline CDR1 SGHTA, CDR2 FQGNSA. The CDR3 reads CASSWGQSSYNEQFF. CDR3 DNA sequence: TGTGCCAGCAGCTGGGGCCAGAGCTCCTACAATGAGCAGTTCTTC.

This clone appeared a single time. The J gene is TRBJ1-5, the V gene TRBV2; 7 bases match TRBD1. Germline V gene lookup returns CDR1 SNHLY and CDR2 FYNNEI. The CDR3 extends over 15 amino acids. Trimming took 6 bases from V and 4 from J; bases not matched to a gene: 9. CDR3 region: CASSLGQTLNQPQHF. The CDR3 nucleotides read TGTGCCAGCAGCTTGGGACAGACTTTAAATCAGCCCCAGCATTTT.

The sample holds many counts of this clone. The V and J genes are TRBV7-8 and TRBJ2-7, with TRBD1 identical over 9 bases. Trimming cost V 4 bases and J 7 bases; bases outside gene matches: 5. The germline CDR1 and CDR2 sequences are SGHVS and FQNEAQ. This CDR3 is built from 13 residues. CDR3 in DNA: TGTGCCAGCAGCTCGGACAGGGGCGGAGAGCAGTACTTC. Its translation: CASSSDRGGEQYF.

In nucleotides, the CDR3 is TGTGCCAGCAGCTTGACTAGCGGGACCACCGGGGAGCTGTTTTTT. Its translation is CASSLTSGTTGELFF. V and J are TRBV7-2 and TRBJ2-2; 11 bases align to TRBD2. The germline V gene encodes CDR1 SGHTA and CDR2 FQGNSA. V gave up 3 bases and J gave up 4 bases; unmatched junction bases: 1. The CDR3 length is 15 residues. The full variable domain, with the rest looked up from reference TRBV7-2 and TRBJ2-2, is GAGVSQSPSNKVTEKGKDVELRCDPISGHTALYWYRQSLGQGLEFLIYFQGNSAPDKSGLPSDRFSAERTGGSVSTLTIQRTQQEDSAVYLCASSLTSGTTGELFFGEGSRLTVL.

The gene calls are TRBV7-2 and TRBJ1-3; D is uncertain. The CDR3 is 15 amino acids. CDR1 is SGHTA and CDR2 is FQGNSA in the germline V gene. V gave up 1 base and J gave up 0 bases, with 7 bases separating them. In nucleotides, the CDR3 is TGTGCCAGCAGCTTAGGGAAAAACTCTGGAAACACCATATATTTT. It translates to CASSLGKNSGNTIYF. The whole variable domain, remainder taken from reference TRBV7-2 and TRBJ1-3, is GAGVSQSPSNKVTEKGKDVELRCDPISGHTALYWYRQSLGQGLEFLIYFQGNSAPDKSGLPSDRFSAERTGGSVSTLTIQRTQQEDSAVYLCASSLGKNSGNTIYFGEGSWLTVV.

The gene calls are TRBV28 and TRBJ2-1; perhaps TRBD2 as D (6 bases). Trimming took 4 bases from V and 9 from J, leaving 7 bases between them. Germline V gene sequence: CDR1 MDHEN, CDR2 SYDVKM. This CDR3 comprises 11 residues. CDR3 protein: CASSSRGEQFF. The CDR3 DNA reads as TGTGCCAGCAGTTCGCGGGGTGAGCAGTTCTTC.